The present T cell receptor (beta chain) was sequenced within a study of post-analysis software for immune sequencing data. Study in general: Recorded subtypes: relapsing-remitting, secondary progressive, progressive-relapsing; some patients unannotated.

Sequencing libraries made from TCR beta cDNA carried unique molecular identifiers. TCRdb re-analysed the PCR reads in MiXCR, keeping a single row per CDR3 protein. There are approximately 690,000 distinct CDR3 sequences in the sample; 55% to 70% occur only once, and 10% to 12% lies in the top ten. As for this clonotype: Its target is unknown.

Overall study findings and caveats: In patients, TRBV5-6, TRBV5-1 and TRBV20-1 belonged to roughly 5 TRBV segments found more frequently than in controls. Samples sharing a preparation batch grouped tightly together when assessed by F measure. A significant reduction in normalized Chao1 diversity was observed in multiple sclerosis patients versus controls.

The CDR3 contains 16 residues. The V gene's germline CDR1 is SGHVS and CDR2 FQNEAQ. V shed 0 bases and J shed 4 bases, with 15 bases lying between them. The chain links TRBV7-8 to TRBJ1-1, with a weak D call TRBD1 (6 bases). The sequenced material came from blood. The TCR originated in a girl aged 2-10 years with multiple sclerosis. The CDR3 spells CASSLATGRSSTEAFF. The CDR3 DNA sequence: TGTGCCAGCAGCTTAGCCACAGGGAGAAGTAGCACTGAAGCTTTCTTT.